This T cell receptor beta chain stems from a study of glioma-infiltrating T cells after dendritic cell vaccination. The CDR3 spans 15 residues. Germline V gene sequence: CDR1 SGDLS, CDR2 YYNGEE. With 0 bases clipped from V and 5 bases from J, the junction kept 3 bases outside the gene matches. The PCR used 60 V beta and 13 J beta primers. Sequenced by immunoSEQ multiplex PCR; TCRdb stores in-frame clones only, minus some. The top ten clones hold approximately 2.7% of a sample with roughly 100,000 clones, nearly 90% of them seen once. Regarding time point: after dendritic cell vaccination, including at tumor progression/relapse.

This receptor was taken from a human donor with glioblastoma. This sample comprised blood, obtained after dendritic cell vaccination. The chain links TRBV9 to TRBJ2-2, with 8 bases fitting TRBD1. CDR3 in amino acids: CASSVETGGTGELFF. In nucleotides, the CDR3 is TGTGCCAGCAGCGTAGAAACAGGGGGGACCGGGGAGCTGTTTTTT.